These T cell receptor beta chains were read from a single sample in a study of CD8 T cells in ankylosing spondylitis. TCRdb reanalysed the 5' RACE reads using MiXCR and keeps one entry per CDR3 protein. The table has 150,000 or so distinct CDR3 sequences, roughly 10% seen once. Sequenced material: blood, either unsorted or a sorted T cell fraction (not recorded which). These TCRs come from a female donor with ankylosing spondylitis or in good health (not recorded which). CDR3s include the opening cysteine and the closing phenylalanine or tryptophan. D genes are given only for firm matches. Size tells how often a clone was seen (once, few, many) or the class of an expanded clone, and some rows leave it out.

V gene	clone size	J gene	D gene	CDR3 length	CDR3 DNA	CDR3 protein
TRBV5-6	many	TRBJ2-1	TRBD2	18	TGTGCCAGCAGCCACGGGACTAGCGGTGCCCTTTATGAGAATGAGCAGTTCTTC	CASSHGTSGALYENEQFF
TRBV7-8	.	TRBJ2-3	.	14	TGTGCCAGCAGCTTAGCGGGGATCACAGATACGCAGTATTTT	CASSLAGITDTQYF
TRBV5-5	.	TRBJ2-7	.	14	TGTGCCAGCAGCTTAGCAGGGCAATCCTACGAGCAGTACTTC	CASSLAGQSYEQYF
TRBV12-3/TRBV12-4	few	TRBJ1-4	.	12	TGTGCCAGCACCCCGAACAGGGCCAAACTGTTTTTT	CASTPNRAKLFF
TRBV29-1	.	TRBJ2-1	.	16	TGCAGCGTTGAAGAGGCGGGATTGGGCTCCTACAATGAGCAGTTCTTC	CSVEEAGLGSYNEQFF
TRBV7-6	few	TRBJ1-1	.	13	TGTGCCAGCATCGGGCGAATGAACACTGAAGCTTTCTTT	CASIGRMNTEAFF
TRBV3-1	few	TRBJ2-1	TRBD2	18	TGTGCCAGCAGCCAAAGTTTTGTTAGCGGGGTCCCCTACAATGAGCAGTTCTTC	CASSQSFVSGVPYNEQFF
TRBV6-6	many	TRBJ2-7	.	12	TGTGCCAGCAGTTACTCCCTCGGCGAGCAGTACTTC	CASSYSLGEQYF
TRBV11-2	.	TRBJ2-1	.	15	TGTGCCAGCAGCTTAGAGGCTAGCGCTTACAATGAGCAGTTCTTC	CASSLEASAYNEQFF
TRBV7-9	many	TRBJ2-1	.	13	TGTGCCAGCAGCTACCCCCGGAACTCTGAGCAGTTCTTC	CASSYPRNSEQFF
TRBV6-1	.	TRBJ1-2	.	13	TGTGCCAGCACGGGAGGGGCAGTGGGGGGCTACACCTTC	CASTGGAVGGYTF
TRBV29-1	few	TRBJ2-1	.	13	TGCAGCGTTGGTACCGGGACAATCGATGAGCAGTTCTTC	CSVGTGTIDEQFF
TRBV6-5	.	TRBJ2-5	TRBD2	17	TGTGCCAGCAGTTCCCTCGAGGAACTAGCGGGGGATGAGACCCAGTACTTC	CASSSLEELAGDETQYF
TRBV28	few	TRBJ1-2	.	12	TGTGCCAGCAGACTAAGGACTGCCGGCTACACCTTC	CASRLRTAGYTF
TRBV4-3	.	TRBJ2-1	.	19	TGCGCCAGCAGCCAAGATGGAGGCGTACGGAGGATCTCCTACAATGAGCAGTTCTTC	CASSQDGGVRRISYNEQFF
TRBV5-1	many	TRBJ2-7	.	11	TGCGCCAGCAAGGCAAACTGGGAGCAGTACTTC	CASKANWEQYF
TRBV29-1	many	TRBJ2-1	TRBD2	13	TGCAGCGCACCTAGCGGGAACTACAATGAGCAGTTCTTC	CSAPSGNYNEQFF
TRBV7-9	.	TRBJ1-2	.	16	TGTGCCAGCAGCGCCTCCGACAGCGAAGCGAACTATGGCTACACCTTC	CASSASDSEANYGYTF
TRBV21-1	few	TRBJ1-5	.	19	TGTGCCAGCAGCAAAGCGCGGGTCGAGGGTTTTTTGTTGGGTCAGCCCCAGCATTTT	CASSKARVEGFLLGQPQHF
TRBV7-8	.	TRBJ2-4	.	17	TGTGCCAGCAGCTTAGTATATAGGACGAATGTCAAAAACAGTCAGTACTTC	CASSLVYRTNVKNSQYF
TRBV4-2	.	TRBJ2-5	TRBD2	16	TGTGCCAGCAGCCACGGGCCTAGCGGGAGCCGAGAGACCCAGTACTTC	CASSHGPSGSRETQYF
TRBV25-1	few	TRBJ2-7	TRBD2	16	TGTGCCAGCAGTGAATATAGCCTAGCGGGCATCTACGAGCAGTACTTC	CASSEYSLAGIYEQYF
TRBV7-6	many	TRBJ2-1	TRBD2	15	TGTGCCAGCAGCTTAGAGTTAGCGGGAGTCGGCGAGCAGTTCTTC	CASSLELAGVGEQFF
TRBV24-1	many	TRBJ2-5	.	14	TGTGCCACCAGACAGGGATCGGAACAAGAGACCCAGTACTTC	CATRQGSEQETQYF
TRBV4-1	few	TRBJ1-5	.	17	TGCGCCAGCAGCCAAGTATCCAGCCAGCTTAGCAATCAGCCCCAGCATTTT	CASSQVSSQLSNQPQHF
TRBV5-8	.	TRBJ2-5	.	15	TGTGCCAGCAGGGGGGCAGGGTTTCGGCGGGAGACCCAGTACTTC	CASRGAGFRRETQYF
TRBV3-1	.	TRBJ2-7	.	15	TGTGCCAGCAGCCAAGATCCGGGCGAGATCTACGAGCAGTACTTC	CASSQDPGEIYEQYF
TRBV7-9	few	TRBJ2-4	.	16	TGTGCCAGCAGTCGGTCCCCTTTGATGGGAGGAAACATTCAGTACTTC	CASSRSPLMGGNIQYF
TRBV6-2/TRBV6-3	few	TRBJ2-1	TRBD1	18	TGTGCCAGCAAGGGACAGGACGCATTGCGGGGCTTCTACAATGAGCAGTTCTTC	CASKGQDALRGFYNEQFF
TRBV28	.	TRBJ2-4	.	14	TGTGCCAGCAGTCCCACAGGGGCCAAAAACATTCAGTACTTC	CASSPTGAKNIQYF
TRBV20-1	few	TRBJ1-1	.	13	TGCAGTGCTAGAGGACGGGGGGAAACTGAAGCTTTCTTT	CSARGRGETEAFF
TRBV4-2	few	TRBJ2-5	.	14	TGTGCCAGCAGCCTGGAGGGGACCCCGGAGACCCAGTACTTC	CASSLEGTPETQYF
TRBV24-1	.	TRBJ2-3	TRBD2	17	TGTGCCACCAGTGATTCGCCACTAGCGGGTGGCACAGATACGCAGTATTTT	CATSDSPLAGGTDTQYF
TRBV28	few	TRBJ2-5	TRBD2	14	TGTGCCAGCAGTTCCGGGACTAGCCAAGAGACCCAGTACTTC	CASSSGTSQETQYF
TRBV10-3	many	TRBJ2-1	.	15	TGTGCCATCAGTTTTACGGGGATCTACTACAATGAGCAGTTCTTC	CAISFTGIYYNEQFF
TRBV30	.	TRBJ2-3	.	13	TGTGCCTGGGGCAGGACTAGCACAGATACGCAGTATTTT	CAWGRTSTDTQYF
TRBV7-2	few	TRBJ2-3	TRBD2	17	TGTGCCAGCAGCCGCTCCTTACTAGCGGGACCCACAGATACGCAGTATTTT	CASSRSLLAGPTDTQYF
TRBV7-9	.	TRBJ2-7	.	12	TGTGCCAGCAGCTCGACCTACCCCGAGCAGTACTTC	CASSSTYPEQYF
TRBV27	many	TRBJ1-1	.	13	TGTGCCAGCAGCTTCACAGCGAACACTGAAGCTTTCTTT	CASSFTANTEAFF
TRBV11-2	few	TRBJ2-7	.	14	TGTGCCAGCACTCCCCCAGGAGGTCTCTACGAGCAGTACTTC	CASTPPGGLYEQYF